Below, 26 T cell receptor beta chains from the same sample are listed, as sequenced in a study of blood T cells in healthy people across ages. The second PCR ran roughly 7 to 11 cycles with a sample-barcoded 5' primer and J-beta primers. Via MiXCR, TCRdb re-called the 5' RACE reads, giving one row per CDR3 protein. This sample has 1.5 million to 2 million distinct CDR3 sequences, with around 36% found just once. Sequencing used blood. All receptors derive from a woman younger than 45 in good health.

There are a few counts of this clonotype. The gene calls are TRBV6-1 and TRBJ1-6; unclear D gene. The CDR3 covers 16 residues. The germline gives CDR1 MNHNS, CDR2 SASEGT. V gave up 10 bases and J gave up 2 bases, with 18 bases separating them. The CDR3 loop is CAISQWTFAYNSPLHF. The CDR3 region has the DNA TGTGCCATCTCCCAATGGACGTTCGCCTATAATTCACCCCTCCACTTT.

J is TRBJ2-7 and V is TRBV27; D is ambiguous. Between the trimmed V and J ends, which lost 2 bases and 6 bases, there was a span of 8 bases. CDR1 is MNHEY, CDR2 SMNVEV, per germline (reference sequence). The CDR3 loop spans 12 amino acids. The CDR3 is CASSLNGLEQYF. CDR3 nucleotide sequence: TGTGCCAGCAGTTTAAACGGGCTCGAGCAGTACTTC.

The CDR3 sequence is CATTPRDSKNNEQFF. In DNA form, the CDR3 reads TGTGCCACCACCCCCCGGGACTCCAAAAACAATGAGCAGTTCTTC. V is TRBV12-3 or TRBV12-4 and J is TRBJ2-1; a weak D match, TRBD2 (6 bases). The CDR3 extends over 15 amino acids. Trimming stripped 10 bases from V and 5 bases from J, with 21 bases between.

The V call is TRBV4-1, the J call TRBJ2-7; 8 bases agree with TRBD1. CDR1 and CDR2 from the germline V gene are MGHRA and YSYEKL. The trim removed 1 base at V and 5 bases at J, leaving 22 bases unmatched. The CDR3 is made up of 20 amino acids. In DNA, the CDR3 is TGCGCCAGCAGCCAAGTGCCAACGGACAGGGATATCGTTATAGGAAACGAGCAGTACTTC. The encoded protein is CASSQVPTDRDIVIGNEQYF.

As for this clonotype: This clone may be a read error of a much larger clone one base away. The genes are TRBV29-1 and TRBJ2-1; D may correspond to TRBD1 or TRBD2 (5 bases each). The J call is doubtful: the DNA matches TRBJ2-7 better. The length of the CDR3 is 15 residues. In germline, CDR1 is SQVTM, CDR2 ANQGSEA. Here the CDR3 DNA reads TGCAGCGTTGAAGACGGGACGTTGCAACCCAGGGAGCAGTACTTC. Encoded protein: CSVEDGTLQPREQYF.

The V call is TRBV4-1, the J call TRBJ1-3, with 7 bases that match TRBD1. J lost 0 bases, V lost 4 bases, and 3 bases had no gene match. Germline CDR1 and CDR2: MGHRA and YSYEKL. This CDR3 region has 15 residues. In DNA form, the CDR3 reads TGCGCCAGCAGCCCCCGGGACAGCTCTGGAAACACCATATATTTT. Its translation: CASSPRDSSGNTIYF.

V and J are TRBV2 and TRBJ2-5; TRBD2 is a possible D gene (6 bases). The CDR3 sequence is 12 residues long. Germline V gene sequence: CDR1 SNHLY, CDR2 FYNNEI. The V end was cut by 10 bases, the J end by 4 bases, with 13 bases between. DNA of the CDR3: TGTGCCATGCAGGGAGGTGGAGAGACCCAGTACTTC. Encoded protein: CAMQGGGETQYF.

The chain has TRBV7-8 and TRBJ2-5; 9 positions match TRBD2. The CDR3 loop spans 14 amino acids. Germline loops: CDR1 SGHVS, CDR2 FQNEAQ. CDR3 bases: TGTGCTACTCGGAGCGGGGGGCCCCAAGAGACCCAGTACTTC. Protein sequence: CATRSGGPQETQYF.

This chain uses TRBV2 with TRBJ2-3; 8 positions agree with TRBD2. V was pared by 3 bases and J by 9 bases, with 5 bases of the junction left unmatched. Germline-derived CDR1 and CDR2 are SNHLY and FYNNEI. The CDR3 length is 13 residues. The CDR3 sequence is CASSERTSLTQYF. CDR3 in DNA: TGTGCCAGCAGTGAGCGGACTAGCCTGACGCAGTATTTT.

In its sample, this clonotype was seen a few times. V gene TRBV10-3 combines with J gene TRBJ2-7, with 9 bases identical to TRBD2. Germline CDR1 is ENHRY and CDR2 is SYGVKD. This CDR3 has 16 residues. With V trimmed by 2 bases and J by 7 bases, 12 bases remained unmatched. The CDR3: CAISERAGGSSREQYF. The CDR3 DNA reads TGTGCCATCAGTGAGAGGGCGGGAGGGTCCTCTCGGGAGCAGTACTTC.

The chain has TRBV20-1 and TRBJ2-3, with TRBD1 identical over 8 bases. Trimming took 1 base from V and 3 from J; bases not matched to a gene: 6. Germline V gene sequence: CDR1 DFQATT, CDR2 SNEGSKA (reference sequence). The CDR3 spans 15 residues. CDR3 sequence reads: CSARGGRGRTDTQYF. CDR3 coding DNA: TGCAGTGCTAGAGGCGGCAGGGGGCGTACAGATACGCAGTATTTT.

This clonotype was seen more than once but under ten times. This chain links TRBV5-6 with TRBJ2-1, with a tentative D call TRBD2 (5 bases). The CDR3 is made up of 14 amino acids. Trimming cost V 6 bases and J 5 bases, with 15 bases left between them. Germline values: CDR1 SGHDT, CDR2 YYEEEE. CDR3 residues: CASTTRRGNNEQFF. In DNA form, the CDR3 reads TGTGCCAGCACGACGAGGCGAGGGAACAATGAGCAGTTCTTC.

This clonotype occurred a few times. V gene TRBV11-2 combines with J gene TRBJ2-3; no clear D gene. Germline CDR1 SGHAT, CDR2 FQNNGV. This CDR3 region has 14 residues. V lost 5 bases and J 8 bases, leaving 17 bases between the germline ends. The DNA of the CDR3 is TGTGCCAGCAGCCCACAATCCCCCGGGTTTACGCAGTATTTT. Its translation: CASSPQSPGFTQYF.

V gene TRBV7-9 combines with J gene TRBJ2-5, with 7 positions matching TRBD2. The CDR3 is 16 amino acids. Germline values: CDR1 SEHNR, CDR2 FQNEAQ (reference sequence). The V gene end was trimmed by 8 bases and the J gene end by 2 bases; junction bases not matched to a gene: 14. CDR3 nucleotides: TGTGCCAGCTTGGGGGAGGGGCGACCTGAACAAGAGACCCAGTACTTC. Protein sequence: CASLGEGRPEQETQYF.

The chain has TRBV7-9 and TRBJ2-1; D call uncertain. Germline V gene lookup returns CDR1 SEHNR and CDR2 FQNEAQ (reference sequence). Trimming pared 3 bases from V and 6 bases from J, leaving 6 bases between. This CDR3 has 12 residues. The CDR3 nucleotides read TGTGCCAGCAGCTTTCTTATCAATGAGCAGTTCTTC. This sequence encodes CASSFLINEQFF. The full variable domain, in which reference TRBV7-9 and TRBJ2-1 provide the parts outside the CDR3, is DTGVSQNPRHKITKRGQNVTFRCDPISEHNRLYWYRQTLGQGPEFLTYFQNEAQLEKSRLLSDRFSAERPKGSFSTLEIQRTEQGDSAMYLCASSFLINEQFFGPGTRLTVL.

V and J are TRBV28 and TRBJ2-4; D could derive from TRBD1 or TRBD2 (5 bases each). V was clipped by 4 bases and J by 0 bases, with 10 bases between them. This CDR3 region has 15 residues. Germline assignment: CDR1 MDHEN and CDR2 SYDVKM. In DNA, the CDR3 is TGTGCCAGCAGTTCCGGGACGGCAGCCAAAAACATTCAGTACTTC. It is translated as CASSSGTAAKNIQYF.

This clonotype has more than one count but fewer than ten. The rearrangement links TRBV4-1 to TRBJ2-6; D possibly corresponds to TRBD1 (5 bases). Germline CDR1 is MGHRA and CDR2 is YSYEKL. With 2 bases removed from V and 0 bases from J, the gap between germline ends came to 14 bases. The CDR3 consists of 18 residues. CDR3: CASSQLGTGRSGANVLTF. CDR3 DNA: TGCGCCAGCAGCCAACTCGGCACAGGACGCTCTGGGGCCAACGTCCTGACTTTC.

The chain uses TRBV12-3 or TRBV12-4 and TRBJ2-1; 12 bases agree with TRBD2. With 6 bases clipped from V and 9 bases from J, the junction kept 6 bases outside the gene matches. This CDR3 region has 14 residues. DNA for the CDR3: TGTGCCAGCAGAAAGACTAGCGGGGGCCCTGAGCAGTTCTTC. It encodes CASRKTSGGPEQFF.

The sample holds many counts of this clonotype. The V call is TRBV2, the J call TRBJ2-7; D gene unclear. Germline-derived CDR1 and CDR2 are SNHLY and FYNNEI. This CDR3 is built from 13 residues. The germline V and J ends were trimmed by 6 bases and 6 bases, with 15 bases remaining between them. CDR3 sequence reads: CASRPTSSGEQYF. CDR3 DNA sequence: TGTGCCAGCAGACCCACCAGCTCTGGCGAGCAGTACTTC.

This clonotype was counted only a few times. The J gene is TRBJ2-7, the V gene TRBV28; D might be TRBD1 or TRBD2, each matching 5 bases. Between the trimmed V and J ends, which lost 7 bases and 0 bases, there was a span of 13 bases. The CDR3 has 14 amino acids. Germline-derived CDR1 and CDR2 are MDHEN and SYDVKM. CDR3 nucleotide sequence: TGTGCCAGCATGAGTGAGGGGACCTCCTACGAGCAGTACTTC. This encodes CASMSEGTSYEQYF.

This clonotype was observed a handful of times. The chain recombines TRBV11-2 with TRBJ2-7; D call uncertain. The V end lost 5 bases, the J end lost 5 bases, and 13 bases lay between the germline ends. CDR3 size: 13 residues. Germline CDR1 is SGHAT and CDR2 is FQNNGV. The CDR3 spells CASSRFTGNEQYF. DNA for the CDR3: TGTGCCAGCAGCCGGTTCACGGGCAACGAGCAGTACTTC.

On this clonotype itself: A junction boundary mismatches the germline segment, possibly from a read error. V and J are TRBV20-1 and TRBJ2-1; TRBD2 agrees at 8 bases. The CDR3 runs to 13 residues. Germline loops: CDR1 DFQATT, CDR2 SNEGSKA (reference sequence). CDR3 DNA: TGCAGTGTATCTCAAGCGGGAGACAATGAACAGTTCTTC. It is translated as CSVSQAGDNEQFF.

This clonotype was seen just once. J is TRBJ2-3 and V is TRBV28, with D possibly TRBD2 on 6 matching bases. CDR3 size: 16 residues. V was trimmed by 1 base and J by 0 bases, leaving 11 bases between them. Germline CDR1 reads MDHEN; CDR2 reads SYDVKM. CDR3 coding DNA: TGTGCCAGCAGTTTATCCCCTCGGGAGAGCACAGATACGCAGTATTTT. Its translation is CASSLSPRESTDTQYF.

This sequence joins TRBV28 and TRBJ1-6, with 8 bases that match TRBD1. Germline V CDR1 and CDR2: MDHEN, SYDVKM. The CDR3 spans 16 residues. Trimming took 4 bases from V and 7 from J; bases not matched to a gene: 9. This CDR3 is CASSSPSTGENSPLHF. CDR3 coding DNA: TGTGCCAGCAGTTCCCCATCGACAGGGGAGAATTCACCCCTCCACTTT.

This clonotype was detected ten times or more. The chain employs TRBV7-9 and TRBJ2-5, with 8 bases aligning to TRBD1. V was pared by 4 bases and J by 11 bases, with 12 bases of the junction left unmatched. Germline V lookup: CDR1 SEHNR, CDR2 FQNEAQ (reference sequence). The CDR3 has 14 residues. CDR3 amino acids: CASSSYKGGQEQYF. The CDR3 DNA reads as TGTGCCAGCAGCTCGTATAAGGGGGGACAGGAGCAGTACTTC.

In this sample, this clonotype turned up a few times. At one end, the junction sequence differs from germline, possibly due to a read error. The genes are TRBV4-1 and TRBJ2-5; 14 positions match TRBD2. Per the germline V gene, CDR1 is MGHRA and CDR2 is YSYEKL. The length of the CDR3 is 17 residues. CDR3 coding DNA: TGTGCCAGCAGCCAGGGACTAGCGGGAGTATCCCAAGAGACCCAGTACTTC. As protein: CASSQGLAGVSQETQYF.